This T cell receptor beta chain was sequenced during a study of blood T cells in healthy people across ages. Together with a sample-barcoded 5' primer, a J-beta primer mix was included in a second PCR lasting about 6 to 11 cycles. TCRdb reanalysed the 5' RACE reads using MiXCR and keeps one entry per CDR3 protein. The sample consists of under 700,000 distinct CDR3 sequences, 24% of them appearing once. The data were also submitted as part of a second study, on T cells of mothers and their children.

The sample was blood. This sequence originates from a boy younger than 18 in good health.

DNA of the CDR3: TGTGCCAGCAGCCAAGATCATCTTCTCGTCCCGAACACCGGGGAGCTGTTTTTT. The encoded protein is CASSQDHLLVPNTGELFF. This sequence joins TRBV3-1 and TRBJ2-2; D unresolved. The germline CDR1 and CDR2 sequences are LGHDT and YNNKEL (reference sequence). The V gene lost 0 bases and the J gene lost 0 bases, with 14 bases spanning the gap. This CDR3 is 18 amino acids long.